The present entry profiles one T cell receptor beta chain with its context. This specimen comes from a study of shared clonotypes between healthy human individuals. About the research overall: Donors had three CD4 naive, three CD4 memory, two CD8 naive and one CD8 memory plate apiece.

Using 200 ng DNA, about 29,000 T cell genomes, the sorted-subset replicate PCRs were run. Under the authors' procedure: ImmunoSEQ sequences covered only the junction and lacked quality scores; filtering therefore differed. Clones were sequenced by immunoSEQ multiplex PCR, and TCRdb holds only the in-frame ones, with some missing. V, J and clone size are those of that table, while D and trimming were read from the DNA. Among over 2,000,000 clones listed, about 93% were seen once. Between the trimmed V and J ends, which lost 3 bases and 6 bases, there was a span of 15 bases. The germline V gene encodes CDR1 MNHEY and CDR2 SMNVEV (reference sequence). This CDR3 spans 14 amino acids. CD8 cells classed as naive were CD45RO-negative and positively selected for CCR7, excluding terminally differentiated effector memory CD45RA+ cells.

This TCR came from a young man in good health. Some clones in this sample may be carry-over from other donors' samples. Material: naive CD8+ T cells from PBMCs. This chain uses TRBV27 with TRBJ2-7; D perhaps matches TRBD1 (5 bases). The CDR3 DNA is TGTGCCAGCAGTTTCGGTTACTCAGGGTTCGAGCAGTACTTC. Protein: CASSFGYSGFEQYF.